These T cell receptor beta chains were read from a single sample in a study of identical twins. Each CDR3 protein is one row after TCRdb ran MiXCR on the 5' RACE reads. The repertoire holds some 690,000 distinct CDR3 sequences, with 21% as singletons. These sequences were also reported in another study, on T cells expressing NK-cell markers.

The sequenced sample consisted of PBMCs. The receptors here all came from a woman between 18 and 30 years old in good health. CDR3s include the opening cysteine and the closing phenylalanine or tryptophan. D genes are given only for firm matches. A clone size is listed for some rows: how often the clone was seen (once, few, many), or a class if it is expanded.

d_call,j_call,v_call,clone_size,cdr3_aa,cdr3_nt
TRBD1,TRBJ2-1,TRBV10-3,few,CAISVEDRGEQFF,TGTGCCATCAGTGTAGAAGACAGGGGCGAGCAGTTCTTC
.,TRBJ2-1,TRBV29-1,.,CSGGTEPYNEQFF,TGCAGCGGCGGGACGGAGCCTTACAATGAGCAGTTCTTC
.,TRBJ2-4,TRBV6-2/TRBV6-3,.,CASSYVGVRNIQYF,TGTGCCAGCAGTTACGTCGGGGTGAGAAACATTCAGTACTTC
TRBD1,TRBJ2-1,TRBV2,.,CASSELGQGPYNEQFF,TGTGCCAGCAGCGAATTGGGACAGGGACCCTACAATGAGCAGTTCTTC
.,TRBJ2-7,TRBV20-1,.,CSARGANYEQYF,TGCAGTGCTAGGGGGGCAAACTACGAGCAGTACTTC
TRBD2,TRBJ2-1,TRBV20-1,.,CSARDRQGLAGPSSYNEQFF,TGCAGTGCTAGAGATAGGCAGGGACTAGCGGGCCCTAGCTCCTACAATGAGCAGTTCTTC
TRBD1,TRBJ1-2,TRBV9,few,CASSVDPTGRGYTF,TGTGCCAGCAGCGTGGATCCGACAGGGAGGGGCTACACCTTC
.,TRBJ2-7,TRBV5-1,.,CASARDQSYEQYF,TGCGCCAGCGCCCGCGACCAGTCCTACGAGCAGTACTTC
.,TRBJ2-1,TRBV12-3/TRBV12-4,few,CASSPSLYNEQFF,TGTGCCAGCAGTCCATCATTGTACAATGAGCAGTTCTTC
TRBD2,TRBJ2-3,TRBV20-1,.,CSAIWTSGGPDTQYF,TGCAGTGCTATCTGGACTAGCGGGGGACCAGATACGCAGTATTTT
.,TRBJ2-7,TRBV29-1,few,CSGLRGSDEQYF,TGCAGCGGGTTAAGGGGGTCGGACGAGCAGTACTTC
.,TRBJ2-3,TRBV5-1,.,CASSPITAGEYTQYF,TGCGCCAGCAGCCCCATAACCGCAGGGGAATATACGCAGTATTTT
.,TRBJ2-7,TRBV12-3/TRBV12-4,many,CASSFGIGEQYF,TGTGCCAGCAGTTTCGGCATTGGCGAGCAGTACTTC
.,TRBJ1-1,TRBV20-1,.,CSIDPGANTEAFF,TGCAGTATCGATCCGGGGGCGAACACTGAAGCTTTCTTT
.,TRBJ2-7,TRBV25-1,few,CASSETRGYEQYF,TGTGCCAGCAGTGAGACTAGAGGGTACGAGCAGTACTTC
TRBD2,TRBJ2-4,TRBV28,many,CASSPGGLAGGKNIQYF,TGTGCCAGCAGTCCCGGGGGGCTAGCGGGGGGCAAAAACATTCAGTACTTC
.,TRBJ1-1,TRBV20-1,few,CSASRSMNTEAFF,TGCAGTGCTAGCAGGTCGATGAACACTGAAGCTTTCTTT
TRBD2,TRBJ2-7,TRBV20-1,.,CSARPFTSGRTVGQYF,TGCAGTGCTAGACCATTCACTAGCGGGAGGACGGTAGGGCAGTACTTC
TRBD1,TRBJ1-5,TRBV2,.,CASSDGTGNQPQHF,TGTGCCAGCAGTGACGGGACAGGCAATCAGCCCCAGCATTTT
.,TRBJ2-3,TRBV5-1,.,CASRGKGTDTQYF,TGCGCCAGCAGGGGTAAGGGGACAGATACGCAGTATTTT
TRBD2,TRBJ2-7,TRBV6-5,few,CASSWGGGADEQYF,TGTGCCAGCAGTTGGGGGGGGGGTGCGGACGAGCAGTACTTC
TRBD1,TRBJ2-7,TRBV20-1,.,CSARGTGGSHEQYF,TGCAGTGCTAGAGGGACAGGGGGCTCCCACGAGCAGTACTTC
TRBD2,TRBJ2-1,TRBV4-3,.,CASSHGTSGFNNEQFF,TGCGCCAGCAGCCATGGGACTAGCGGGTTTAACAATGAGCAGTTCTTC
TRBD2,TRBJ2-1,TRBV20-1,.,CSASSGGNNEQFF,TGCAGTGCTAGTTCGGGAGGGAACAATGAGCAGTTCTTC
.,TRBJ2-1,TRBV12-3/TRBV12-4,few,CASSGGSSRGNEQFF,TGTGCCAGCTCTGGGGGGTCCTCGAGGGGAAATGAGCAGTTCTTC
.,TRBJ2-5,TRBV15,few,CATSRDLGRRETQYF,TGTGCCACCAGCAGAGATTTGGGGAGGCGAGAGACCCAGTACTTC
TRBD2,TRBJ2-7,TRBV20-1,.,CSARARVAGAPREQYF,TGCAGTGCTAGAGCCCGGGTAGCGGGGGCTCCGCGGGAGCAGTACTTC
TRBD2,TRBJ2-1,TRBV14,.,CASSQRTTLAVLYNEQFF,TGTGCCAGCAGCCAACGGACCACACTAGCGGTTCTCTACAATGAGCAGTTCTTC
TRBD2,TRBJ2-7,TRBV7-2,.,CASSLTSAYEQYF,TGTGCCAGCAGCTTAACTAGCGCCTACGAGCAGTACTTC
.,TRBJ1-1,TRBV20-1,.,CSAARVNTEAFF,TGCAGTGCTGCAAGGGTAAACACTGAAGCTTTCTTT
TRBD1,TRBJ2-1,TRBV27,.,CASGLGQGAYNEQFF,TGTGCCAGCGGACTGGGGCAGGGGGCGTACAATGAGCAGTTCTTC
.,TRBJ2-7,TRBV10-3,few,CAISDNSRSYEQYF,TGTGCCATCAGTGATAACAGTAGGTCCTACGAGCAGTACTTC
TRBD2,TRBJ2-1,TRBV20-1,many,CSASRTSGDNEQFF,TGCAGTGCTAGTCGGACTAGCGGAGACAATGAGCAGTTCTTC
.,TRBJ2-1,TRBV7-2,many,CASSRTVYNEQFF,TGTGCCAGCTCCCGGACTGTTTACAATGAGCAGTTCTTC
.,TRBJ2-2,TRBV6-5,.,CASSYYPGAPSGELFF,TGTGCCAGCAGTTACTATCCGGGGGCGCCGAGCGGGGAGCTGTTTTTT
TRBD2,TRBJ2-1,TRBV20-1,many,CSARALGTSGTYNEQFF,TGCAGTGCTAGAGCCCTGGGGACTAGCGGAACCTACAATGAGCAGTTCTTC
.,TRBJ1-2,TRBV7-8,few,CASSLGGLPEGYGYTF,TGTGCCAGCAGCTTAGGGGGGCTTCCGGAGGGCTATGGCTACACCTTC
.,TRBJ2-3,TRBV20-1,few,CSARWLPPADTQYF,TGCAGTGCTAGATGGCTACCCCCTGCAGATACGCAGTATTTT
.,TRBJ2-1,TRBV5-5,.,CASSVKTRFPYNEQFF,TGTGCCAGCAGCGTGAAAACTAGGTTCCCTTACAATGAGCAGTTCTTC
TRBD2,TRBJ2-7,TRBV20-1,few,CSATGLAASSYEQYF,TGCAGTGCCACAGGACTAGCGGCTAGCTCCTACGAGCAGTACTTC
TRBD2,TRBJ2-1,TRBV7-9,.,CASSWTSGDEQFF,TGTGCCAGCAGCTGGACTAGCGGCGATGAGCAGTTCTTC
.,TRBJ1-5,TRBV20-1,few,CSALAGMGNQPQHF,TGCAGTGCCCTGGCGGGTATGGGCAATCAGCCCCAGCATTTT
.,TRBJ2-2,TRBV29-1,.,CSGARMGSTGELFF,TGCAGCGGTGCCCGGATGGGGAGCACCGGGGAGCTGTTTTTT